The 15 T cell receptor beta chains in this list originate from one sample, sequenced in a study of shared clonotypes between healthy human individuals. Terminally differentiated effector memory CD45RA+ cells were excluded by CCR7 positive selection of CD45RO-negative cells. Clones were sequenced by immunoSEQ multiplex PCR, and TCRdb holds only the in-frame ones, with some missing. Of about 2.1 million clones in the sample, roughly 95% were seen once. Sequenced material: naive CD8+ T cells from PBMCs. These receptors were collected from a man between 18 and 35 years old in good health. Some clones in this sample may be carry-over from other donors' samples.

Details on this clone: Other DNA sequences in this sample translate to the same CDR3. The chain joins TRBV7-9 to TRBJ2-1; TRBD2 matches at 14 bases. CDR1 and CDR2 from the germline V gene are SEHNR and FQNEAQ (reference sequence). This CDR3 has 15 amino acids. V was clipped by 5 bases and J by 6 bases; unmatched bases: 3. The CDR3 loop reads CASSPGLAGANEQFF. The DNA for the CDR3 is TGTGCCAGCAGCCCGGGACTAGCGGGGGCCAATGAGCAGTTCTTC.

This chain joins TRBV19 and TRBJ2-7; D not certain. Trimming took 3 bases from V and 5 from J, leaving 11 bases between them. Germline V gene data show CDR1 as LNHDA and CDR2 as SQIVND (reference sequence). The CDR3 is 13 amino acids. This chain's CDR3 is CASSIPSGNEQYF. The CDR3 DNA follows: TGTGCCAGTAGTATCCCCTCTGGGAACGAGCAGTACTTC.

The rearrangement uses TRBV5-4 and TRBJ2-7, with 7 bases that match TRBD1. There are 15 residues in the CDR3. Trimming removed 4 bases from V and 4 bases from J; junction bases left unmatched: 11. Germline values: CDR1 SGHNT, CDR2 YYREEE (reference sequence). The CDR3 DNA sequence: TGTGCCAGCAGCCCGGGCAGGGGGAGTTTGTACGAGCAGTACTTC. Amino acids: CASSPGRGSLYEQYF.

A remark on this clone: This sample also contains other DNA sequences that code for the same CDR3. The chain has TRBV6-5 and TRBJ2-7; no definite D call. The CDR3 spans 13 residues. V was trimmed by 2 bases and J by 0 bases, leaving 5 bases between them. The germline V gene has CDR1 MNHEY and CDR2 SVGAGI. CDR3 DNA sequence: TGTGCCAGCAGTTACGGGTACTCCTACGAGCAGTACTTC. It translates to CASSYGYSYEQYF.

The genes are TRBV6-1 and TRBJ1-4; D possibly corresponds to TRBD1 (6 bases). From germline, CDR1 is MNHNS and CDR2 SASEGT. Trimming removed 8 bases at V and 8 bases at J, with 18 bases between. The length of the CDR3 is 14 residues. Here the CDR3 reads CASAPSIRGEKLFF. CDR3 DNA: TGTGCCAGCGCCCCGAGTATAAGGGGGGAAAAACTGTTTTTT.

As to this clone: This sample includes further DNA sequences coding for the same CDR3. The CDR3 DNA is TGTGCCAGCAGCGTAGGCAGGGCGAACACCGGGGAGCTGTTTTTT. The encoded protein is CASSVGRANTGELFF. The V gene is TRBV9, the J gene TRBJ2-2, with D perhaps matching TRBD1 (5 bases). Germline CDR1 SGDLS, CDR2 YYNGEE. The CDR3 totals 15 residues. Deletions cut 0 bases from V and 0 bases from J, with 6 bases between.

The rearrangement links TRBV14 to TRBJ2-1; D might be TRBD2 (5 bases). Between the trimmed V and J ends, which lost 0 bases and 4 bases, there was a span of 16 bases. The CDR3 loop spans 17 amino acids. Per the germline V gene, CDR1 is SGHDN and CDR2 is FVKESK. The CDR3 loop reads CASSQDITAALYNEQFF. The CDR3 DNA reads TGTGCCAGCAGCCAAGATATTACAGCGGCCCTTTACAATGAGCAGTTCTTC.

The gene calls are TRBV7-8 and TRBJ1-2; a weak D match, TRBD1 (6 bases). The V gene lost 1 base and the J gene lost 3 bases, with 21 bases spanning the gap. The CDR3 spans 18 residues. CDR1 SGHVS and CDR2 FQNEAQ come from the germline V gene. CDR3 DNA sequence: TGTGCCAGCAGCTTAGGCCGATATGAAACGACAGGTGACTATGGCTACACCTTC. Protein sequence: CASSLGRYETTGDYGYTF.

The chain has TRBV28 and TRBJ2-5; D gene ambiguous. The J call may be incorrect, as the DNA end agrees better with TRBJ2-7. The CDR3 runs to 13 residues. Germline CDR1 and CDR2: MDHEN and SYDVKM. CDR3 protein: CASSLLGGYEQYF. CDR3 in DNA: TGTGCCAGCAGTTTACTGGGTGGATACGAGCAGTACTTC.

The V call is TRBV28, the J call TRBJ1-2; 8 bases fit TRBD1. The V gene's germline CDR1 is MDHEN and CDR2 SYDVKM. V dropped 3 bases and J dropped 14; count of bases not matched to a gene: 17. CDR3 length equals 15 residues. The CDR3 loop reads CASSFRHQGAPAPTF. CDR3 bases: TGTGCCAGCAGTTTTCGCCATCAGGGGGCTCCCGCTCCTACCTTC.

The J gene is TRBJ2-5, the V gene TRBV7-8; D is undetermined. This CDR3 region has 15 residues. V was clipped by 5 bases and J by 1 base, with 14 bases between them. Germline V gene lookup returns CDR1 SGHVS and CDR2 FQNEAQ. CDR3 amino acids: CASSPLSGSQETQYF. Here the CDR3 DNA reads TGTGCCAGCAGCCCGCTTTCGGGCTCCCAAGAGACCCAGTACTTC.

CDR3 in amino acids: CASSSAGTGTYEQYF. CDR3 nucleotides: TGTGCCAGCAGCTCCGCCGGGACTGGCACCTACGAGCAGTACTTC. The V and J genes are TRBV7-9 and TRBJ2-7, with D possibly TRBD2 on 6 matching bases. Germline loops: CDR1 SEHNR, CDR2 FQNEAQ (reference sequence). The CDR3 has 15 residues. The V and J ends lost 4 bases and 2 bases respectively, with 15 bases between them. Combining the CDR3 with reference TRBV7-9 and TRBJ2-7 gives the whole variable domain DTGVSQNPRHKITKRGQNVTFRCDPISEHNRLYWYRQTLGQGPEFLTYFQNEAQLEKSRLLSDRFSAERPKGSFSTLEIQRTEQGDSAMYLCASSSAGTGTYEQYFGPGTRLTVT.

This clone has more than one count but fewer than ten. The V call is TRBV9, the J call TRBJ1-1; weak D call: TRBD1 (6 bases). Germline values: CDR1 SGDLS, CDR2 YYNGEE. With 4 bases removed from V and 0 bases from J, the gap between germline ends came to 10 bases. This CDR3 is built from 14 residues. The CDR3 nucleotides read TGTGCCAGCAGCTTACAGGGTATGAACACTGAAGCTTTCTTT. Encoded protein: CASSLQGMNTEAFF.

The rearrangement joins TRBV7-9 to TRBJ2-1, with a weak D call TRBD2 (6 bases). The CDR3 totals 16 residues. Trimming shortened V by 5 bases and J by 1 base, and 15 bases separated the two germline ends. The germline CDR1 and CDR2 sequences are SEHNR and FQNEAQ (reference sequence). CDR3 in DNA: TGTGCCAGCAGCCTTGGCATAGGGAGGTCCTACAATGAGCAGTTCTTC. Translation gives CASSLGIGRSYNEQFF.

Note on this clone: Other DNA sequences in this sample translate to the same CDR3. The rearrangement uses TRBV29-1 and TRBJ2-7; the D gene is possibly TRBD1 (5 bases). V was pared by 4 bases and J by 1 base, with 8 bases between. Germline loops: CDR1 SQVTM, CDR2 ANQGSEA. This CDR3 is built from 12 residues. CDR3 nucleotides: TGCAGCGTTGTAGACAGTTCCTACGAGCAGTACTTC. It translates to CSVVDSSYEQYF.